These 20 T cell receptor beta chains share one sample of origin, sequenced in a study of cytomegalovirus exposure and HLA in healthy donors. Amplification used 60 Vbeta primers and 13 Jbeta primers. Only in-frame clones appear in the TCRdb table, and some are missing; sequencing was by immunoSEQ multiplex PCR. The sample's table shows approximately 140,000 clones. The material sequenced was PBMCs. These receptors were collected from a woman under 30 in good health and CMV-seronegative.

The rearrangement uses TRBV19 and TRBJ1-1; D perhaps matches TRBD1 (5 bases). V lost 2 bases, J lost 5 bases, and 15 bases lay in between. The germline V gene encodes CDR1 LNHDA and CDR2 SQIVND (reference sequence). The length of the CDR3 is 15 residues. CDR3 sequence: CASSISQAGRTEAFF. In nucleotides, the CDR3 is TGTGCCAGTAGTATAAGCCAAGCAGGGAGGACTGAAGCTTTCTTT. Full variable domain (remainder filled in from reference TRBV19 and TRBJ1-1): DGGITQSPKYLFRKEGQNVTLSCEQNLNHDAMYWYRQDPGQGLRLIYYSQIVNDFQKGDIAEGYSVSREKKESFPLTVTSAQKNPTAFYLCASSISQAGRTEAFFGQGTRLTVV.

V gene TRBV11-3 combines with J gene TRBJ1-1, with 8 bases that match TRBD1. This CDR3 is built from 15 residues. Germline V lookup: CDR1 SGHNT, CDR2 YENEEA. The V segment lost 0 bases and the J segment 7 bases; nucleotides outside the gene matches: 7. CDR3 protein: CASSLERDRRYEAFF. The DNA for the CDR3 is TGTGCCAGCAGCTTAGAACGGGACAGGAGATATGAAGCTTTCTTT.

This chain uses TRBV5-1 with TRBJ2-1; 7 bases are shared with TRBD2. Trimming cost V 0 bases and J 0 bases; bases outside gene matches: 6. This CDR3 spans 17 amino acids. Germline V lookup: CDR1 SGHRS, CDR2 YFSETQ. Here the CDR3 DNA reads TGCGCCAGCAGCTTGGTACGTAGCGGGTACTCCTACAATGAGCAGTTCTTC. Amino acids: CASSLVRSGYSYNEQFF.

A remark on this clone: Other DNA sequences in this sample translate to the same CDR3. The chain recombines TRBV27 with TRBJ1-1; 8 bases line up with TRBD1. J lost 4 bases, V lost 7 bases, and 2 bases had no gene match. The CDR3 runs to 12 residues. The germline V gene encodes CDR1 MNHEY and CDR2 SMNVEV (reference sequence). The CDR3 nucleotides read TGTGCCAGCAAAACAGGGGGCACTGAAGCTTTCTTT. Residues: CASKTGGTEAFF.

J is TRBJ2-7 and V is TRBV5-1; D possibly corresponds to TRBD2 (6 bases). The germline V gene encodes CDR1 SGHRS and CDR2 YFSETQ. The CDR3 is 11 amino acids. The V and J ends lost 4 bases and 6 bases respectively, with 8 bases between them. The CDR3 loop is CASSSGPEQYF. Written as DNA, the CDR3 is TGCGCCAGCAGCAGCGGGCCCGAGCAGTACTTC.

V usage is TRBV6-5 and J usage is TRBJ2-1; TRBD2 aligns across 10 bases. CDR1 MNHEY and CDR2 SVGAGI come from the germline V gene. With V trimmed by 6 bases and J by 4 bases, 6 bases remained unmatched. The CDR3 sequence is 15 residues long. This chain's CDR3 is CASRPSGRIYNEQFF. DNA of the CDR3: TGTGCCAGCAGGCCTAGCGGGAGAATTTACAATGAGCAGTTCTTC.

The chain recombines TRBV7-2 with TRBJ2-5; 7 bases map to TRBD1. The ends lost 4 bases at V and 5 bases at J; junction bases unmatched: 10. This CDR3 has 15 residues. Germline V gene lookup returns CDR1 SGHTA and CDR2 FQGNSA. CDR3 sequence reads: CASSSYQGEGETQYF. For the CDR3, the DNA is TGTGCCAGCAGCTCTTATCAGGGGGAAGGGGAGACCCAGTACTTC. The variable domain in full, completed from reference TRBV7-2 and TRBJ2-5, reads GAGVSQSPSNKVTEKGKDVELRCDPISGHTALYWYRQSLGQGLEFLIYFQGNSAPDKSGLPSDRFSAERTGGSVSTLTIQRTQQEDSAVYLCASSSYQGEGETQYFGPGTRLLVL.

The chain uses TRBV28 and TRBJ2-5; TRBD1 matches at 7 bases. This CDR3 has 15 amino acids. With 3 bases clipped from V and 5 bases from J, the junction kept 9 bases outside the gene matches. The germline CDR1 and CDR2 sequences are MDHEN and SYDVKM. CDR3 DNA: TGTGCCAGCAGTTTTGGGGCAGGGGGAGCGGAGACCCAGTACTTC. Translating it yields CASSFGAGGAETQYF.

The rearrangement joins TRBV6-4 to TRBJ2-2; the match to TRBD2 covers 8 bases. The V and J ends lost 4 bases and 5 bases, in that order; junction bases with no gene match: 6. CDR1 MRHNA and CDR2 SNTAGT come from the germline V gene. CDR3 size: 15 residues. The CDR3 loop reads CASSAIAGGTGELFF. CDR3 coding DNA: TGTGCCAGCAGTGCTATCGCGGGAGGAACCGGGGAGCTGTTTTTT.

This chain uses TRBV18 with TRBJ1-1, with D tentatively TRBD1 (5 bases). The germline CDR1 and CDR2 sequences are KGHSH and LQKENI. Deletions cut 2 bases from V and 1 base from J, with 11 bases between. The CDR3 is 15 amino acids. CDR3 sequence reads: CASSPRQGTNTEAFF. DNA for the CDR3: TGTGCCAGCTCACCAAGGCAGGGTACGAACACTGAAGCTTTCTTT.

J is TRBJ1-6 and V is TRBV30, with 10 bases fitting TRBD1. The J segment lost 10 bases and the V segment lost 5 bases, leaving 5 bases of the junction unmatched. Germline V gene lookup returns CDR1 GTSNPN and CDR2 SVGIG (reference sequence). The CDR3 is 13 residues long. The CDR3 here is CAWVRDRGSPLHF. CDR3 in DNA: TGTGCCTGGGTCCGGGACAGGGGATCACCCCTCCACTTT. Full variable domain (rest looked up from reference TRBV30 and TRBJ1-6): SQTIHQWPATLVQPVGSPLSLECTVEGTSNPNLYWYRQAAGRGLQLLFYSVGIGQISSEVPQNLSASRPQDRQFILSSKKLLLSDSGFYLCAWVRDRGSPLHFGNGTRLTVT.

This chain connects TRBV18 to TRBJ1-2; 8 nucleotides line up with TRBD1. This CDR3 spans 14 amino acids. Looked up from germline, CDR1 is KGHSH and CDR2 is LQKENI. After removal of 4 bases from V and 5 bases from J, the junction contained 6 bases not matched to a gene. The CDR3 protein is CASSQRTGQYGYTF. The CDR3 DNA is TGTGCCAGCTCACAGCGGACAGGGCAATATGGCTACACCTTC.

The chain couples TRBV2 to TRBJ2-2; TRBD2 agrees at 13 bases. Germline assignment: CDR1 SNHLY and CDR2 FYNNEI. The CDR3 sequence is 17 residues long. V was clipped by 6 bases and J by 6 bases; unmatched bases: 10. The CDR3 protein is CASRKGLAGNWAGELFF. The DNA of the CDR3 is TGTGCCAGCAGAAAGGGACTAGCGGGAAACTGGGCCGGGGAGCTGTTTTTT.

As regards this clone: This specimen includes other DNA sequences encoding the same CDR3. V usage is TRBV4-1 and J usage is TRBJ2-7; the D gene is possibly TRBD2 (6 bases). The length of the CDR3 is 15 residues. Deletions cut 1 base from V and 2 bases from J, with 12 bases between. From germline, CDR1 is MGHRA and CDR2 YSYEKL. The CDR3 loop is CASSQVPGVAYEQYF. The CDR3, as DNA: TGCGCCAGCAGCCAAGTTCCGGGAGTGGCCTACGAGCAGTACTTC.

The CDR3 coding sequence is TGTGCCAGCAAAGTTGAGCCCGGGAATGAGCAGTTCTTC. Translation: CASKVEPGNEQFF. The genes are TRBV6-5 and TRBJ2-1; D ambiguous. Germline values: CDR1 MNHEY, CDR2 SVGAGI. The length of the CDR3 is 13 residues. Between the trimmed V and J ends, which lost 7 bases and 7 bases, there was a span of 14 bases.

This chain uses TRBV10-2 with TRBJ1-2, with 8 bases fitting TRBD1. The V gene end was trimmed by 1 base and the J gene end by 4 bases; junction bases not matched to a gene: 11. There are 17 residues in the CDR3. CDR1 and CDR2 from the germline V gene are WSHSY and SAAADI. CDR3 nucleotide sequence: TGCGCCAGCAGTGAGTTCATTAGAGGGACAGGCGCCTATGGCTACACCTTC. This translates into CASSEFIRGTGAYGYTF.

CDR3 residues: CASSQINTEAFF. The CDR3 DNA sequence: TGTGCCAGCAGCCAGATAAACACTGAAGCTTTCTTT. The chain combines TRBV6-5 with TRBJ1-1; unclear D gene. CDR3 length equals 12 residues. The V end was cut by 6 bases, the J end by 2 bases, with 7 bases between. Germline V lookup: CDR1 MNHEY, CDR2 SVGAGI.

CDR3 sequence reads: CSVGGQGDYGYTF. The CDR3 coding sequence is TGCAGCGTTGGGGGACAGGGGGACTATGGCTACACCTTC. The chain carries TRBV29-1 and TRBJ1-2; the match to TRBD1 covers 11 bases. Germline-derived CDR1 and CDR2 are SQVTM and ANQGSEA. After removal of 4 bases from V and 3 bases from J, the junction contained 1 base not matched to a gene. The CDR3 extends over 13 amino acids.

The chain employs TRBV19 and TRBJ1-1; no clear D gene. CDR3 size: 13 residues. Germline lookup yields CDR1 LNHDA and CDR2 SQIVND (reference sequence). V lost 4 bases and J lost 1, with 7 bases in between. The CDR3 loop is CASSTYANTEAFF. The DNA for the CDR3 is TGTGCCAGTAGTACCTATGCGAACACTGAAGCTTTCTTT.

The rearrangement uses TRBV5-1 and TRBJ2-5; TRBD2 matches 8 bases. The CDR3 contains 17 residues. The V gene's germline CDR1 is SGHRS and CDR2 YFSETQ. Germline trimming cut 2 bases from V and 3 bases from J; bases unmatched to any gene: 12. CDR3 amino acids: CASSLGGGSGAKETQYF. CDR3 DNA sequence: TGCGCCAGCAGCTTAGGGGGGGGTAGCGGGGCCAAAGAGACCCAGTACTTC.